This paragraph reports one TCR beta chain. Its specificity is unknown. Germline values: CDR1 SGHTA, CDR2 FQGNSA. The CDR3 totals 16 residues. The V end was cut by 1 base, the J end by 8 bases, with 18 bases between. This entry is derived from a study of T cells in localized non-small cell lung cancer. Study outcomes and limitations: Across samples, adjacent lung featured a median roughly 61 of the top 100 tumor clones. There was higher T cell clonality in uninvolved adjacent lung than in tumor, and it was highest there. Longer overall survival associated with higher blood T cell density; shorter survival with higher adjacent-lung clonality.

Using immunoSEQ multiplex PCR, the repertoire was profiled, and TCRdb retains in-frame clones only, with some absent. Counted here are 20,000 or so clones, approximately 90% occurring once; the ten biggest clones make up about 7%. The sample was peripheral blood, taken before any cancer treatment. This sequence originates from a woman aged 40-69 years with stage I lung adenocarcinoma. The J gene is TRBJ2-1, the V gene TRBV7-2, with a tentative D call TRBD1 (6 bases). The CDR3 nucleotides read TGTGCCAGCAGCTTAGGGGGGCTAGTAAGGGCCGATGAGCAGTTCTTC. It specifies CASSLGGLVRADEQFF.